This T cell receptor beta chain was captured by sequencing in a study of neoadjuvant anti-PD-1 for oral cavity cancer. The wider study: Patients mostly received three to four biweekly nivolumab doses at 3 mg/kg before surgery. Patients without progression received a fourth nivolumab dose around day 43, then surgical resection on days 50-56.

These newly diagnosed stage II-IVA oral cavity squamous cell carcinoma patients had no prior systemic or radiation treatment. Patients had HPV-negative, locally advanced oral cavity squamous cell carcinoma. Only a few counts were recorded for this clone. Profiled with immunoSEQ multiplex PCR; TCRdb holds only in-frame clones, not every one. The sample includes roughly 60,000 clones, 70% to 85% of them seen just once. This TCR was recovered from a person aged 35-80 years with oral cavity squamous cell carcinoma. Sample: PBMCs, taken before nivolumab (anti-PD-1) treatment.

CDR3 region: CASSLAQGRTGGSGANVLTF. The CDR3 coding sequence is TGTGCCAGCAGCTTAGCCCAAGGGAGGACAGGTGGCTCTGGGGCCAACGTCCTGACTTTC. The V and J genes are TRBV7-8 and TRBJ2-6; TRBD1 might be the D (7 bases). Germline V CDR1 and CDR2: SGHVS, FQNEAQ. V lost 0 bases and J 0 bases, leaving 18 bases between the germline ends. This CDR3 has 20 amino acids.